In this sample, the clone carrying this TCR beta chain turned up a few times. Its antigen is not known. The V segment lost 5 bases and the J segment 10 bases; nucleotides outside the gene matches: 13. Germline CDR1 is SGHTA and CDR2 is FQGTGA. The CDR3 sequence is 15 residues long. Researchers used 5'RACE with constant-segment primers to make TCR alpha and TCR beta cDNA libraries that carry sample barcodes and UMIs. Via MiXCR, TCRdb re-called the 5' RACE reads, giving one row per CDR3 protein. This sample has hundreds of thousands of distinct CDR3 sequences, with 28% found just once. The data were obtained in a study of T-cell memory formation after mild COVID-19. Study in general: Across donors, TCR clusters were largely donor specific.

Study-level points and caveats: A balance of CD4 and CD8 characterized clones contracting day 15 to 85, whereas later expanders leaned CD4+. Shrinking CD4+ clones were chiefly CM and EM; CD8+ ones were chiefly EMRA.

The clonotype was recovered from an adult woman who had mild COVID-19 (a few samples of this study predate the infection). Cell type and time point are not known. Sequencing was carried out using PBMCs or a T cell subset sorted from them (not recorded which). This chain uses TRBV7-3 with TRBJ2-1, with TRBD1 identical over 8 bases. In DNA form, the CDR3 reads TGTGCCAGCAGCCAAACCCAAGGACAGGGTCGGGAGCAGTTCTTC. It translates to CASSQTQGQGREQFF.